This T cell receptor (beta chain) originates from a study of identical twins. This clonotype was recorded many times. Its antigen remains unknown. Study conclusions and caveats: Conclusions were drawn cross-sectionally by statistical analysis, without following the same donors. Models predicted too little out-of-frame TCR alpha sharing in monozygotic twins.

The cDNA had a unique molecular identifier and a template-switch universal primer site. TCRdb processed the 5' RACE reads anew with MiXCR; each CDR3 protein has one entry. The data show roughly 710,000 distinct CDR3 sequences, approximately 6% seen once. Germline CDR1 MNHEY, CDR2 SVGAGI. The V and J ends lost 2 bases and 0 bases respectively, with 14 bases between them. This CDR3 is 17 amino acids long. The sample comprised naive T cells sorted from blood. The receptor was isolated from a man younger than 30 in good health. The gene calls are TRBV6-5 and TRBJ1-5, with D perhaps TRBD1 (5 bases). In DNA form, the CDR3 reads TGTGCCAGCAGTTACCCCAGGGAAATCGATAGCAATCAGCCCCAGCATTTT. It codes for CASSYPREIDSNQPQHF.